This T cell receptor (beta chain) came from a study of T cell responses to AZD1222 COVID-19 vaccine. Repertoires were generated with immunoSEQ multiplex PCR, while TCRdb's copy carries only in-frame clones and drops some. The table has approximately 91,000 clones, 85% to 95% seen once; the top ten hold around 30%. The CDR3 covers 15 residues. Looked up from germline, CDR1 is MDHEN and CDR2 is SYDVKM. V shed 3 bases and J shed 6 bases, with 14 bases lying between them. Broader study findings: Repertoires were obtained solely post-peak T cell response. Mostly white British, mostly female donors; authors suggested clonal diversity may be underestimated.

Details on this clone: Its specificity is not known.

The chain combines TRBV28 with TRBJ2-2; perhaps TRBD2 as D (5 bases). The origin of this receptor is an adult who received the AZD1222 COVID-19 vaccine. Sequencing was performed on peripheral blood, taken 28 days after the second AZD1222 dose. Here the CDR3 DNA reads TGTGCCAGCAGTTTGCCGGAGGATGGGGCCGGGGAGCTGTTTTTT. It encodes CASSLPEDGAGELFF.